Here is one TCR beta chain with its context. The CDR3 sequence is 13 residues long. V was pared by 8 bases and J by 2 bases, with 6 bases of the junction left unmatched. CDR1 is GTSNPN and CDR2 is SVGIG in the germline V gene (reference sequence). Profiled with immunoSEQ multiplex PCR; TCRdb holds only in-frame clones, not every one. The data hold tens of thousands of clones, with 88% observed a single time. This entry comes from a study of OX40 agonist ivuxolimab in advanced cancers. Study background: One hepatocellular carcinoma and a couple of cutaneous melanoma patients partially responded.

This TCR was sampled from an adult with an advanced solid tumor such as melanoma, head and neck, liver or kidney cancer. Specimen: CD4+ or CD8+ T cells sorted from blood, collected in a trial of the OX40 agonist ivuxolimab. The V gene is TRBV30, the J gene TRBJ2-7, with 10 bases lining up with TRBD2. CDR3 DNA sequence: TGTGCCCAAAAGACTAGCGGGCCCTACGAGCAGTACTTC. The encoded protein is CAQKTSGPYEQYF.